Included here is one T cell receptor (beta chain) sequence, with context. Its specificity is not known. Repertoires were generated with immunoSEQ multiplex PCR, while TCRdb's copy carries only in-frame clones and drops some. The table lists some 50,000 clones, 83% of them singletons. The data were obtained in a study of radiation and T cells in renal cell carcinoma. Findings and limits, study-wide: From baseline, blood top tumor clonotypes peaked at 2 weeks post-radiation. Baseline intratumoral clonotype presence is unknown without pretreatment biopsies.

Time point noted: baseline pretreatment blood. Indicated treatment: 15 Gy SBRT to primary tumor, nephrectomy 4 weeks later. Radiation-treated patients gave blood at baseline, week 2 and week 4. This renal cell carcinoma was of the clear cell type. The CDR3 runs 14 residues. The ends were cut back, 4 bases at V and 2 bases at J, with 8 bases in the middle. The V gene's germline CDR1 is MRHNA and CDR2 SNTAGT. This sequence originates from a woman aged 70-85 years with renal cell carcinoma. The V and J genes are TRBV6-4 and TRBJ2-2, with D perhaps TRBD1 or TRBD2 (5 bases each). The sample was blood, taken from a patient whose treatment included radiotherapy and nephrectomy. The CDR3 nucleotides are TGTGCCAGCAGTGTGGGGACCAACACCGGGGAGCTGTTTTTT. Protein: CASSVGTNTGELFF.